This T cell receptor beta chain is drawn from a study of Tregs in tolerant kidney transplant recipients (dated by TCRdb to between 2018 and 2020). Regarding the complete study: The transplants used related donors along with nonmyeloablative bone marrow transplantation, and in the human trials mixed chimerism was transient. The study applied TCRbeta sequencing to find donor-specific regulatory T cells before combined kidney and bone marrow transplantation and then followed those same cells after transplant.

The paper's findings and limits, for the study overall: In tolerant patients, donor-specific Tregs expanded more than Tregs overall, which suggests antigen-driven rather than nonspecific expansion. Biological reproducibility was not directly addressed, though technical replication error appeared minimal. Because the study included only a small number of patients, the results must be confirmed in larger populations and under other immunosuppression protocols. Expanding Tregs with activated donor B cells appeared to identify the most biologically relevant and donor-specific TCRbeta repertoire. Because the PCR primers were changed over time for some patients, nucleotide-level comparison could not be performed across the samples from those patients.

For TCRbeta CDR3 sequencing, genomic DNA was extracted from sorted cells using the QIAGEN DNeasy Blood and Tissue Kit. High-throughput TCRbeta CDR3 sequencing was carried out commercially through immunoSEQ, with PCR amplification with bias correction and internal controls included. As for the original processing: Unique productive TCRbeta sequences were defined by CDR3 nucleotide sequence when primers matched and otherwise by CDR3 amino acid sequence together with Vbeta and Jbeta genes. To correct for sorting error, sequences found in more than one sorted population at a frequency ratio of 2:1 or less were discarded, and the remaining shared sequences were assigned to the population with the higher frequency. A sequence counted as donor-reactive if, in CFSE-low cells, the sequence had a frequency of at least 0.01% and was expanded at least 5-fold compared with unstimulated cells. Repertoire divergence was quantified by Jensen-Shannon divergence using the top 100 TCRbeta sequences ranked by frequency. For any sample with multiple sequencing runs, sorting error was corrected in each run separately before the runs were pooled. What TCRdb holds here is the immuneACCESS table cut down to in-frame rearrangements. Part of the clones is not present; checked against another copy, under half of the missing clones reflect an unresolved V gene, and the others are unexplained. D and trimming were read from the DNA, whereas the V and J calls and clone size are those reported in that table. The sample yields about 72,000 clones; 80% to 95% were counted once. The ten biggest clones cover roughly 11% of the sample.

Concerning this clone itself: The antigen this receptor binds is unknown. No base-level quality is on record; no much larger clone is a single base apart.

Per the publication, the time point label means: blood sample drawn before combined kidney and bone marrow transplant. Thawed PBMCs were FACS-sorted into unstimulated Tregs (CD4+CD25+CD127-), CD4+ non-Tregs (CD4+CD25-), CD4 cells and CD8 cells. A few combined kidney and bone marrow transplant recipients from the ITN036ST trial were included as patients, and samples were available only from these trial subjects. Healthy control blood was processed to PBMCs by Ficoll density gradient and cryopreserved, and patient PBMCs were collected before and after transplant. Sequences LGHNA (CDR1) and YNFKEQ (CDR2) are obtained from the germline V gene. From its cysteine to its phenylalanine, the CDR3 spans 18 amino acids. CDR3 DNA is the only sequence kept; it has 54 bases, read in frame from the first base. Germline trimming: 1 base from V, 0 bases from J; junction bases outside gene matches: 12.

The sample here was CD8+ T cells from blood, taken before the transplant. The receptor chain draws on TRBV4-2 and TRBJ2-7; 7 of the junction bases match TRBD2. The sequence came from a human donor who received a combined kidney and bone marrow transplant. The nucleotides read TGTGCCAGCAGCCAAGGAATACCGGGACTAACATCCTCCTACGAGCAGTACTTC. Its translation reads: CASSQGIPGLTSSYEQYF.